The clone carrying this T cell receptor (beta chain) was detected only a few times. Its antigen is as yet unknown. The authors made TCR beta libraries by quantitative 5'-RACE with molecular barcodes. MiXCR was run by TCRdb on the 5' RACE reads, yielding one entry per CDR3 protein. The sample yields 400,000 to 450,000 distinct CDR3 sequences, over 15% seen once. This record belongs to a study of CD8 T cells in ankylosing spondylitis. The study's findings and limits: Reports say disease-linked clones showed up significantly more in matched ankylosing spondylitis synovial fluid. Ankylosing spondylitis blood appeared to be characterized by a TCR beta motif of about eight highly homologous variants. Reports of some motif variants in reactive arthritis synovial fluid and blood predate this one. CD8+ cells made up the disease-linked clones, which were relatively rare in peripheral blood.

The clonotype originates from a male donor with ankylosing spondylitis. The sample was blood, either unsorted or a sorted T cell fraction (not recorded which).

CDR3 residues: CASSQGFMSYEQYF. The CDR3 DNA sequence: TGTGCCAGCAGCCAAGGGTTTATGTCCTACGAGCAGTACTTC. The chain employs TRBV3-1 and TRBJ2-7, with D unresolved. The CDR3 totals 14 residues. CDR1 and CDR2 from the germline V gene are LGHDT and YNNKEL (reference sequence). The V end was cut by 1 base, the J end by 1 base, with 8 bases between.